Each of the 3 T cell receptor beta chains below was sequenced from the same sample in a study of blood T cell repertoires in COVID-19. Profiling relied on immunoSEQ multiplex PCR, and the TCRdb table lists in-frame clones only, not all of them. Of roughly 230,000 clones listed, approximately 85% are singletons. Sequenced sample: peripheral blood. These receptors came from a middle-aged man with acute or convalescent COVID-19.

The chain links TRBV28 to TRBJ1-1; no clear D gene. V was cut by 2 bases and J by 5 bases, with 12 bases left in between. The V gene's germline CDR1 is MDHEN and CDR2 SYDVKM. The length of the CDR3 is 14 residues. CDR3 sequence (DNA): TGTGCCAGCAGTTTACAGGCTGGAAAAACTGAAGCTTTCTTT. This codes for CASSLQAGKTEAFF.

V usage is TRBV18 and J usage is TRBJ1-1; TRBD1 matches 7 bases. Germline V gives CDR1 KGHSH, CDR2 LQKENI. The CDR3 spans 15 residues. After removal of 1 base from V and 3 bases from J, the junction contained 5 bases not matched to a gene. The CDR3 DNA follows: TGTGCCAGCTCACCACAGCGGACAGGAGACACTGAAGCTTTCTTT. Its protein is CASSPQRTGDTEAFF. The full variable domain, completed using reference TRBV18 and TRBJ1-1, is NAGVMQNPRHLVRRRGQEARLRCSPMKGHSHVYWYRQLPEEGLKFMVYLQKENIIDESGMPKERFSAEFPKEGPSILRIQQVVRGDSAAYFCASSPQRTGDTEAFFGQGTRLTVV.

This clone has more than one count but fewer than ten. This chain connects TRBV2 to TRBJ1-4; D unclear. CDR3 length: 14 residues. The V end lost 4 bases, the J end lost 0 bases, and 6 bases lay between the germline ends. Germline CDR1 reads SNHLY; CDR2 reads FYNNEI. The CDR3, as DNA: TGTGCCAGCAGTGGACTTACAACTAATGAAAAACTGTTTTTT. Protein product: CASSGLTTNEKLFF.